The 3 T cell receptor beta chains presented below share a single source sample, sequenced in a study of cytotoxic CD8 clonotypes in ibrutinib-treated CLL. TCRdb keeps only in-frame clones here, not all; method: immunoSEQ multiplex PCR. The top ten clones hold 6.5% to 8.5% of a sample with a few hundred thousand clones, more than 65% of them seen once. Sample: PBMCs, taken before ibrutinib treatment. The receptors derive from a human donor with chronic lymphocytic leukemia.

The chain combines TRBV7-9 with TRBJ2-5; 10 nucleotides align to TRBD1. This CDR3 comprises 14 residues. In germline, CDR1 is SEHNR, CDR2 FQNEAQ (reference sequence). The trim removed 5 bases at V and 5 bases at J, leaving 5 bases unmatched. The CDR3 protein is CASSPDRGTETQYF. DNA of the CDR3: TGTGCCAGCAGCCCGGACAGGGGGACGGAGACCCAGTACTTC.

This clone came up once. CDR3 bases: TGTGCCATCACTTCGGACAGGGGCCATGGCTACACCTTC. The encoded protein is CAITSDRGHGYTF. The V gene is TRBV10-3, the J gene TRBJ1-2; 9 nucleotides line up with TRBD1. The CDR3 consists of 13 residues. J gave up 6 bases and V 7 bases, and 6 bases lay outside the gene matches. Germline CDR1 is ENHRY and CDR2 is SYGVKD.

This clone was counted once. The chain recombines TRBV18 with TRBJ2-1, with TRBD2 matching 8 bases. The CDR3 loop spans 15 amino acids. Germline CDR1 is KGHSH and CDR2 is LQKENI. V gave up 5 bases and J gave up 9 bases; unmatched junction bases: 12. The CDR3 loop reads CASSVPSGSLSEQFF. DNA for the CDR3: TGTGCCAGCTCAGTACCAAGCGGGAGTTTGAGTGAGCAGTTCTTC.